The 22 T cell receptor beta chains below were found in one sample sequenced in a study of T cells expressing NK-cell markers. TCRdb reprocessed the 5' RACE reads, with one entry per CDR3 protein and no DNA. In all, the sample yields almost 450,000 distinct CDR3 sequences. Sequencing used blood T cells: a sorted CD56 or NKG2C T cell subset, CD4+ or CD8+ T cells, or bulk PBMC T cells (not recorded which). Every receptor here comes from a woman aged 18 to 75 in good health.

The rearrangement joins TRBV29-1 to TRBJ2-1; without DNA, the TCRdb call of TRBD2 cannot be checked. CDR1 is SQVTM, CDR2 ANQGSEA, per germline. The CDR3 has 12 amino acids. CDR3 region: CSVDSGYNEQFF.

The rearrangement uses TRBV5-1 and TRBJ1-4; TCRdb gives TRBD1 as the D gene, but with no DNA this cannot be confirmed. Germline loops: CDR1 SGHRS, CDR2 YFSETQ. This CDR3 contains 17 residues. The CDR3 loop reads CASSFGVTGATNEKLFF.

This CDR3 is CASSPEANYGYTF. The chain couples TRBV7-9 to TRBJ1-2. CDR1 and CDR2 (germline): SEHNR, FQNEAQ (reference sequence). This CDR3 has 13 amino acids. Supplemented by reference TRBV7-9 and TRBJ1-2, the full variable domain reads DTGVSQNPRHKITKRGQNVTFRCDPISEHNRLYWYRQTLGQGPEFLTYFQNEAQLEKSRLLSDRFSAERPKGSFSTLEIQRTEQGDSAMYLCASSPEANYGYTFGSGTRLTVV.

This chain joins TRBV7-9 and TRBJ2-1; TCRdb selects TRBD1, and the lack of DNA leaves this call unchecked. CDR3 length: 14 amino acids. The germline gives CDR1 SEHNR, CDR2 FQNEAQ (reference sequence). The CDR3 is CASSIMKDSSEQFF.

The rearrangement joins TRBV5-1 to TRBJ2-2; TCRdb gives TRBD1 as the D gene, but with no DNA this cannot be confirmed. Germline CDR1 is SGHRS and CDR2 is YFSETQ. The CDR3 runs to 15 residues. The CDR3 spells CASSFTGDFTGELFF.

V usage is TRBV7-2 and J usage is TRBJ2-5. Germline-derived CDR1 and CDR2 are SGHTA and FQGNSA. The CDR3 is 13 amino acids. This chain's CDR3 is CASSLNFFETQYF.

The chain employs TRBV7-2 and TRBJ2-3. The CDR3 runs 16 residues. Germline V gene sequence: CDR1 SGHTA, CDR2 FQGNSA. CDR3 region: CASSLDALRRTDTQYF.

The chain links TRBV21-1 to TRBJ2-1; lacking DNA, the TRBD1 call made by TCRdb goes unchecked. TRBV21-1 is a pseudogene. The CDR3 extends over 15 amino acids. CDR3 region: CASSRRDHTYNEQFF.

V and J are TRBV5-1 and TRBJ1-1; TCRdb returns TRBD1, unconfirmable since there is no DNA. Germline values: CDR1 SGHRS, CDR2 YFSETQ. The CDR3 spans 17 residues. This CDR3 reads CASSSRGTDVMNTEAFF.

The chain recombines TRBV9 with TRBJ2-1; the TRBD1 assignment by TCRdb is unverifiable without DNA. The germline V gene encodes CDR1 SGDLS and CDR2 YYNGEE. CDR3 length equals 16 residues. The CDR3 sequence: CASSLRGGTDYNEQFF.

The CDR3 here is CASGLGQGSDQPQHF. The chain combines TRBV12-5 with TRBJ1-5. Germline CDR1 reads LGHNT; CDR2 reads FRNRAP. The CDR3 has 15 amino acids.

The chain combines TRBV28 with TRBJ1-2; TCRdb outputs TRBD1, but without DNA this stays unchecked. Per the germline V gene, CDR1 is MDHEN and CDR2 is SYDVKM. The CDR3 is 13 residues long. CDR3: CASQDRVNDGYTF.

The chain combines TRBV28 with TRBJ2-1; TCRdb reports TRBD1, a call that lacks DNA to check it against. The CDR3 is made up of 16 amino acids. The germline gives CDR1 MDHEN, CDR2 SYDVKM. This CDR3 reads CARSLWVGERDNEQFF.

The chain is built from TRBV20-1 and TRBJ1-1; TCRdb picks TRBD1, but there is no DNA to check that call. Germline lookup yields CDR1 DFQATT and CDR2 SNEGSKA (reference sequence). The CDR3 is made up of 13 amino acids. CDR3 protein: CSATGGLNTEAFF.

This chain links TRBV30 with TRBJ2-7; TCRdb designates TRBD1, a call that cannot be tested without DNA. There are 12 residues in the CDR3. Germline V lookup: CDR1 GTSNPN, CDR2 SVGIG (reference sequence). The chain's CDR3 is CAWRQGGYEQYF.

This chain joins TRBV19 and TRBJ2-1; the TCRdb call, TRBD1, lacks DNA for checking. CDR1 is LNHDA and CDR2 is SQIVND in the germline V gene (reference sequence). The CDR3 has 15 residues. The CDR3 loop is CASSIGGGGYNEQFF.

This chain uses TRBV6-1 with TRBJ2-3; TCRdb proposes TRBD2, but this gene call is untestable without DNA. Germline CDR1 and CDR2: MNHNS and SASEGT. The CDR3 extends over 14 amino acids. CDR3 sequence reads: CASGTTGETDTQYF.

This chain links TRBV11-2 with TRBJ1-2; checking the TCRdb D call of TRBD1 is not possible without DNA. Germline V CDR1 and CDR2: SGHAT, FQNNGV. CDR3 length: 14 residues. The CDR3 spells CASSQGTGRYGYTF.

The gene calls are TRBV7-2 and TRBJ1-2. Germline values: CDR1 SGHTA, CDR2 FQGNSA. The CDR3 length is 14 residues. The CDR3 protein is CASSLEGVGYGYTF.

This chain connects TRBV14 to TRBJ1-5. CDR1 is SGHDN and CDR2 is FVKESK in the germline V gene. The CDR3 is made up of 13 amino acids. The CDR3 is CASSQSPNQPQHF.

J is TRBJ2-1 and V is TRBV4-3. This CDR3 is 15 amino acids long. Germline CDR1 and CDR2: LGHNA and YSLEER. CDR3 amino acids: CASSPGNPTNNEQFF.

CDR3 sequence: CASSSKQGFGNTIYF. V gene TRBV28 combines with J gene TRBJ1-3; TCRdb indicates TRBD1, and absent DNA this call remains unverified. The CDR3 runs 15 residues. From germline, CDR1 is MDHEN and CDR2 SYDVKM.